This T cell receptor beta chain was identified during a study of Graves' ophthalmopathy and Graves' hyperthyroidism. Additional autoimmune diseases, uncontrolled infections, pregnancy or lactation disqualified patients. Amplification from RNA transcripts yielded the TCR beta CDR3 regions. HTBI primers were used in a first-round RT-PCR, which preceded a second-round multiplex PCR. Via MiXCR, TCRdb re-called the multiplex PCR reads, giving one row per CDR3 protein. The repertoire consists of 560,000 or so distinct CDR3 sequences, with about 40% occurring once and the leading ten covering about 4.6%. CDR3 size: 16 residues. The J segment lost 2 bases and the V segment lost 8 bases, leaving 12 bases of the junction unmatched. Germline V lookup: CDR1 MGHDK, CDR2 SYGVNS. This clonotype showed up many times. Antigen unknown. Study outcomes and limitations: It was with about 68% sensitivity and around 72% specificity that the model predicted ophthalmopathy progression.

Sequencing was carried out using peripheral blood or thyroid tissue (not recorded which). The clonotype was recovered from an adult man with Graves' hyperthyroidism. The chain couples TRBV25-1 to TRBJ1-2; TRBD1 matches at 9 bases. CDR3 sequence (DNA): TGTGCCAGCGGTGGACAGGGGAAGGTGAACAACTATGGCTACACCTTC. It translates to CASGGQGKVNNYGYTF.